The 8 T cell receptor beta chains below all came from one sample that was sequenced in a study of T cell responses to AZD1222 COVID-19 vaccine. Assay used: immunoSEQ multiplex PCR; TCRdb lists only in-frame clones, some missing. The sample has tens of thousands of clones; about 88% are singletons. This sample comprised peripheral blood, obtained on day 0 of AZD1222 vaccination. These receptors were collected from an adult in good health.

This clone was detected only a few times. CDR3 nucleotide sequence: TGTGCTAGTGGGTCGGGACAGGGGGAAATCATATATTTT. It specifies CASGSGQGEIIYF. V and J are TRBV12-5 and TRBJ1-3, with 11 bases matching TRBD1. Per the germline V gene, CDR1 is LGHNT and CDR2 is FRNRAP. Trimming removed 6 bases from V and 12 bases from J; junction bases left unmatched: 7. The CDR3 consists of 13 residues.

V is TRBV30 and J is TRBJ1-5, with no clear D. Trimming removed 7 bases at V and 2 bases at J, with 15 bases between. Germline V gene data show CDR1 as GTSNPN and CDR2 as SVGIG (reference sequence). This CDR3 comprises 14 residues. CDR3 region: CASWALRGNQPQHF. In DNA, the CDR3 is TGTGCCTCCTGGGCCCTAAGGGGCAATCAGCCCCAGCATTTT.

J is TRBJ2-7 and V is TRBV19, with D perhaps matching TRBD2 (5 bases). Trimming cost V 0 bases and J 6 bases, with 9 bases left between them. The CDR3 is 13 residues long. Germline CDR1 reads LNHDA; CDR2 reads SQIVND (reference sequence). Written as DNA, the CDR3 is TGTGCCAGTAGTATAGATCCCGGGGTCGAGCAGTACTTC. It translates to CASSIDPGVEQYF.

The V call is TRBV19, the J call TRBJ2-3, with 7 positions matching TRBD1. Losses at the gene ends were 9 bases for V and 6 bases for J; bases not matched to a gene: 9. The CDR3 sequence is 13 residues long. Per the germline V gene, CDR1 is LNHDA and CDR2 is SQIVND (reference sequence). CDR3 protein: CASGTVGADTQYF. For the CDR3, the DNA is TGTGCCAGCGGGACAGTAGGCGCGGATACGCAGTATTTT.

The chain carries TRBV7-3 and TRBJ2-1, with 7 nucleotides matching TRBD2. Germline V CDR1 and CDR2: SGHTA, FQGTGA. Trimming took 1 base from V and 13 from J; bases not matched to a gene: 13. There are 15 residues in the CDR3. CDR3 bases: TGTGCCAGCAGCTTAATTCCGGACGGCGGGAGTAGTCAGTTCTTC. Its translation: CASSLIPDGGSSQFF.

DNA of the CDR3: TGTGCCAGTAGTATTGACGGGCAGGATGCTTTCTTT. Encoded protein: CASSIDGQDAFF. The V and J genes are TRBV19 and TRBJ1-1; D remains unclear. The V end lost 3 bases, the J end lost 11 bases, and 13 bases lay between the germline ends. From germline, CDR1 is LNHDA and CDR2 SQIVND (reference sequence). CDR3 length: 12 amino acids.

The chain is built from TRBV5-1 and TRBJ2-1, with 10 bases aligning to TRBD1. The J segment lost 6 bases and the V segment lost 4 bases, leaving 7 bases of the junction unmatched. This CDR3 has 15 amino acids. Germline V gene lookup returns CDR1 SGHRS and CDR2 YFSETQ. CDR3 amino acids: CASSNRDRGLNEQFF. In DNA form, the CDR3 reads TGCGCCAGCAGCAACCGGGACAGGGGCCTCAATGAGCAGTTCTTC. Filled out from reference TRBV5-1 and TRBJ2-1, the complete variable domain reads KAGVTQTPRYLIKTRGQQVTLSCSPISGHRSVSWYQQTPGQGLQFLFEYFSETQRNKGNFPGRFSGRQFSNSRSEMNVSTLELGDSALYLCASSNRDRGLNEQFFGPGTRLTVL.

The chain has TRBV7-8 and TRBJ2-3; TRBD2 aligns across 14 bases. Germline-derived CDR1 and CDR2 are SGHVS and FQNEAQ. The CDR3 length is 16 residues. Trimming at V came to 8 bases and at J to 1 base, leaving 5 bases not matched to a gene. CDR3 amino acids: CASGGLAGVRTDTQYF. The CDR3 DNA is TGTGCCAGCGGGGGACTAGCGGGAGTGCGCACAGATACGCAGTATTTT.